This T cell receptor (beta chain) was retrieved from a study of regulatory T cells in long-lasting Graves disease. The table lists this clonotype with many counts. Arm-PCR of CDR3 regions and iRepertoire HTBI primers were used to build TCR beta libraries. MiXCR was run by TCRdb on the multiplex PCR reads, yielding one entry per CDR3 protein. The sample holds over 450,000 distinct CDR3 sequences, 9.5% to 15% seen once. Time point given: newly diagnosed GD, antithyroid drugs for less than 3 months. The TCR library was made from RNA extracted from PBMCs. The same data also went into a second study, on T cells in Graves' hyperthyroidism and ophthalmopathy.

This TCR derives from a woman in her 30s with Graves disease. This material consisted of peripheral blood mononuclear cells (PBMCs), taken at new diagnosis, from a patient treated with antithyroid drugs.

For the CDR3, the DNA is TGTGCCAGCAGCTTATTTTACAGCGGGGGGGGCAATGAGCAGTTCTTC. Residues: CASSLFYSGGGNEQFF. The V call is TRBV7-2, the J call TRBJ2-1; TRBD2 matches 10 bases. From germline, CDR1 is SGHTA and CDR2 FQGNSA. The CDR3 length is 16 residues. The V gene end was trimmed by 2 bases and the J gene end by 6 bases; junction bases not matched to a gene: 7.